The clone carrying this T cell receptor beta chain occurred a few times. The sample is drawn from a study of CD8 T cells in ankylosing spondylitis. TCRdb processed the 5' RACE reads anew with MiXCR; each CDR3 protein has one entry. The sample has 250,000 to 350,000 distinct CDR3 sequences, less than 25% seen once; the top ten hold roughly 3.6%. The CDR3 totals 16 residues. In germline, CDR1 is MGHRA, CDR2 YSYEKL. The ends lost 0 bases at V and 0 bases at J; junction bases unmatched: 2. Sequences were obtained from blood, either unsorted or a sorted T cell fraction (not recorded which). The chain employs TRBV4-1 and TRBJ2-4; the match to TRBD2 covers 7 bases. The sequence came from a female donor with ankylosing spondylitis or in good health (not recorded which). Here the CDR3 reads CASSQEGRVAKNIQYF. Here the CDR3 DNA reads TGCGCCAGCAGCCAAGAAGGGAGGGTAGCCAAAAACATTCAGTACTTC.